This T cell receptor beta chain was identified in a study of T cell clonality in common variable immunodeficiency. Study conclusions and caveats: Repertoire-complication correlations in CVID were limited by patient heterogeneity. Compared with controls, CVID subjects had fewer shared TCRbeta clones. In common variable immunodeficiency, TCR beta chains reportedly carried fewer deletions and N-nucleotide insertions.

The assay was immunoSEQ multiplex PCR, and TCRdb's table has in-frame clones only and misses some. The sample is made up of about 29,000 clones, none counted only once. Germline lookup yields CDR1 SGHNT and CDR2 YYREEE (reference sequence). Trimming removed 0 bases from V and 6 bases from J, with 7 bases in between. The CDR3 runs to 14 residues. This clone showed up many times. Its antigen is unidentified. The read gets to within 3 residues of the CDR3 end, and the germline J gene fills in the rest. The rearrangement links TRBV5-4 to TRBJ1-6; unclear D gene. Sequenced: peripheral blood mononuclear cells. The sequence was collected from a person aged 18-69 years in good health. CDR3: CASSLGQSNSPLHF. CDR3 DNA, as far as it was read: TGTGCCAGCAGCTTGGGGCAGTCTAATTCACCC.